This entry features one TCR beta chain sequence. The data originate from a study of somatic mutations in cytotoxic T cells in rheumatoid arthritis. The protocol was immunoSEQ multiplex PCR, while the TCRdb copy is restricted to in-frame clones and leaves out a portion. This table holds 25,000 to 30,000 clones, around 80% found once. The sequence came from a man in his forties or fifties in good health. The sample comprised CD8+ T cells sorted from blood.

The CDR3 bases are TGTGCCAGCAGCTTTACTAGCGGGAGTTCCGGGGAGCTGTTTTTT. Its protein is CASSFTSGSSGELFF. This sequence joins TRBV5-5 and TRBJ2-2; 11 bases agree with TRBD2. The CDR3 has 15 amino acids. Germline V gene sequence: CDR1 SGHKS, CDR2 YYEKEE (reference sequence). V shed 2 bases and J 6 bases; nucleotides not matched to a gene: 3.